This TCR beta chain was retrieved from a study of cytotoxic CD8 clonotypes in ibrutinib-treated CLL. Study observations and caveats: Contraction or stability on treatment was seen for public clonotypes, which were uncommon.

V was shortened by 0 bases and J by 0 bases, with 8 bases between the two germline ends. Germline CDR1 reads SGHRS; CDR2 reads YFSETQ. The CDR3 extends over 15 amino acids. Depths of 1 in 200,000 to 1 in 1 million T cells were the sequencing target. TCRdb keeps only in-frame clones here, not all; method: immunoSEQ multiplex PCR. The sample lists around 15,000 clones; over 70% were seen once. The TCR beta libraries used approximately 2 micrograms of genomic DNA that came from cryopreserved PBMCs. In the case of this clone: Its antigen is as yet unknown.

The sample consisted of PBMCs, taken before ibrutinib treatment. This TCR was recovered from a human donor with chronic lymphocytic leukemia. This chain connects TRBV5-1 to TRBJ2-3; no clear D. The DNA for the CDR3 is TGCGCCAGCAGCTTGGCCGGCGCGAGCACAGATACGCAGTATTTT. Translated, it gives CASSLAGASTDTQYF.